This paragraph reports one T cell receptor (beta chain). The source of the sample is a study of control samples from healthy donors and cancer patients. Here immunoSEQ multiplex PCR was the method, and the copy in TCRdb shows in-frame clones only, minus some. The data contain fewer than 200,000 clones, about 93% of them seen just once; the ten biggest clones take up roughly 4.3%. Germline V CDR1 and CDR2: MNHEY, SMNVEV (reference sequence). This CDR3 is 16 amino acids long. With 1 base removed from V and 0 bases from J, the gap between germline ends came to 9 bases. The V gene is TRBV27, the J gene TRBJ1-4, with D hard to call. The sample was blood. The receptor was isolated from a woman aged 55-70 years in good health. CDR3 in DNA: TGTGCCAGCAGTTTATGGGGAGCTGCAACTAATGAAAAACTGTTTTTT. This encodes CASSLWGAATNEKLFF.